A single sample is the source of the 16 T cell receptor beta chains below, sequenced in a study of T-cell memory formation after mild COVID-19. MiXCR was run by TCRdb on the 5' RACE reads, yielding one entry per CDR3 protein. The sample has about 360,000 distinct CDR3 sequences, about 15% seen once; the top ten hold around 21%. Source material: PBMCs or a T cell subset sorted from them (not recorded which). These receptors originate from a man between 18 and 29 years old who had mild COVID-19 (a few samples of this study predate the infection). Cell type and time point are not known.

In this sample, this clonotype turned up a few times. The V gene is TRBV4-1, the J gene TRBJ2-5; maybe TRBD2 (5 bases). Germline loops: CDR1 MGHRA, CDR2 YSYEKL. The CDR3 length is 17 residues. Between the trimmed V and J ends, which lost 3 bases and 3 bases, there was a span of 20 bases. The CDR3: CASSHTSAGLIKETQYF. CDR3 sequence (DNA): TGCGCCAGCAGCCACACCTCGGCAGGACTCATCAAAGAGACCCAGTACTTC.

Many counts were recorded for this clonotype. The chain couples TRBV7-8 to TRBJ2-1; D remains unclear. Germline V gene data show CDR1 as SGHVS and CDR2 as FQNEAQ. CDR3 size: 16 residues. V lost 5 bases, J lost 5 bases, and 19 bases lay in between. In nucleotides, the CDR3 is TGTGCCAGCAGCACCTCGGTGGGGAACCCGAACAATGAGCAGTTCTTC. It yields the protein CASSTSVGNPNNEQFF.

This clonotype was counted between two and nine times. V and J are TRBV6-1 and TRBJ1-5, with D tentatively TRBD1 (5 bases). Germline V gene sequence: CDR1 MNHNS, CDR2 SASEGT. The CDR3 sequence is 16 residues long. The V end lost 4 bases, the J end lost 2 bases, and 15 bases lay between the germline ends. In nucleotides, the CDR3 is TGTGCCAGCAGTGTGGATGGAGGGGAAGGCAATCAGCCCCAGCATTTT. Encoded protein: CASSVDGGEGNQPQHF.

In this sample, this clonotype turned up many times. The chain combines TRBV6-5 with TRBJ1-1; no clear D. V shed 6 bases and J shed 1 base, with 9 bases lying between them. This CDR3 region has 13 residues. Germline assignment: CDR1 MNHEY and CDR2 SVGAGI. The CDR3 nucleotides read TGTGCCAGCAGCCCCCGAGCGAACACTGAAGCTTTCTTT. It yields the protein CASSPRANTEAFF.

Points on this clonotype: Compared with germline, one end of the junction differs, possibly owing to a read error. The V gene is TRBV7-7, the J gene TRBJ2-5; D possibly corresponds to TRBD2 (5 bases). Germline-derived CDR1 and CDR2 are SSHAT and FNYEAQ (reference sequence). This CDR3 is 15 amino acids long. The CDR3 spells CASSLDPGLQSTQYF. The CDR3 DNA follows: TGTGCTAGCAGCTTAGACCCTGGACTCCAGTCGACCCAGTACTTC.

The chain joins TRBV5-1 to TRBJ1-6; D is possibly TRBD1 (6 bases). The CDR3 runs to 16 residues. V lost 0 bases to trimming and J lost 10 bases, with 17 bases between them. CDR1 is SGHRS and CDR2 is YFSETQ in the germline V gene. CDR3 residues: CASSLAGVQGYSPLHF. As DNA, the CDR3 is TGCGCCAGCAGCTTGGCCGGGGTACAGGGCTACTCACCCCTCCACTTT.

The CDR3 reads CASSVRRASSYNSPLHF. The DNA for the CDR3 is TGTGCCAGCAGCGTAAGACGGGCTAGCTCCTATAATTCACCCCTCCACTTT. The rearrangement links TRBV7-2 to TRBJ1-6, with D uncertain. Trimming left V 5 bases short and J 0 bases short, with 14 bases between. CDR3 length: 17 amino acids. The V gene's germline CDR1 is SGHTA and CDR2 FQGNSA.

This clonotype was recorded a few times. The chain is built from TRBV28 and TRBJ1-1, with unresolved D. Trimming pared 4 bases from V and 4 bases from J, leaving 10 bases between. CDR1 is MDHEN, CDR2 SYDVKM, per germline. This CDR3 region has 13 residues. CDR3 region: CASSSFGLTEAFF. The CDR3 nucleotides are TGTGCCAGCAGTTCCTTTGGCCTCACTGAAGCTTTCTTT.

Many counts were recorded for this clonotype. The chain joins TRBV10-3 to TRBJ2-7; TRBD2 matches 7 bases. Trimming took 3 bases from V and 4 from J; bases not matched to a gene: 12. Germline V gives CDR1 ENHRY, CDR2 SYGVKD. The CDR3 loop spans 16 amino acids. In DNA, the CDR3 is TGTGCCATCAGTGATGAAGCGGGAAAGCGCCTGTACGAGCAGTACTTC. As protein: CAISDEAGKRLYEQYF.

The chain employs TRBV5-1 and TRBJ2-4, with D perhaps matching TRBD1 (6 bases). The length of the CDR3 is 15 residues. Germline CDR1 and CDR2: SGHRS and YFSETQ. Trimming stripped 5 bases from V and 0 bases from J, with 12 bases between. The CDR3 here is CASRQGVGAKNIQYF. CDR3 nucleotides: TGCGCCAGCAGACAGGGAGTGGGAGCCAAAAACATTCAGTACTTC.

This clonotype was counted between two and nine times. The rearrangement uses TRBV18 and TRBJ2-1, with D possibly called TRBD1 or TRBD2 (5 bases each). The V gene's germline CDR1 is KGHSH and CDR2 LQKENI. V was cut by 2 bases and J by 9 bases, with 14 bases left in between. The CDR3 contains 14 residues. The CDR3 protein is CASSPSGSAGEQFF. The CDR3 DNA is TGTGCCAGCTCACCATCAGGGTCTGCGGGTGAGCAGTTCTTC. Combining the CDR3 with reference TRBV18 and TRBJ2-1 gives the whole variable domain NAGVMQNPRHLVRRRGQEARLRCSPMKGHSHVYWYRQLPEEGLKFMVYLQKENIIDESGMPKERFSAEFPKEGPSILRIQQVVRGDSAAYFCASSPSGSAGEQFFGPGTRLTVL.

This clonotype was counted a few times. This rearrangement joins TRBV2 to TRBJ2-3, with D perhaps being TRBD1 or TRBD2 (5 bases each). Deletions cut 8 bases from V and 0 bases from J, with 18 bases between. Germline CDR1 SNHLY, CDR2 FYNNEI. The CDR3 has 16 amino acids. CDR3 in amino acids: CASGVGRGSSTDTQYF. CDR3 nucleotides: TGTGCCAGCGGGGTGGGACGAGGGTCTAGCACAGATACGCAGTATTTT. The variable domain in full, completed from reference TRBV2 and TRBJ2-3, reads EPEVTQTPSHQVTQMGQEVILRCVPISNHLYFYWYRQILGQKVEFLVSFYNNEISEKSEIFDDQFSVERPDGSNFTLKIRSTKLEDSAMYFCASGVGRGSSTDTQYFGPGTRLTVL.

The chain carries TRBV29-1 and TRBJ2-5; TRBD1 matches 9 bases. This CDR3 has 14 amino acids. Germline V CDR1 and CDR2: SQVTM, ANQGSEA. The V and J ends lost 1 base and 5 bases, in that order; junction bases with no gene match: 5. Here the CDR3 DNA reads TGCAGCGTTGAAGCAGGGACAGGGATGGAGACCCAGTACTTC. Translation: CSVEAGTGMETQYF.

This clonotype was seen more than once but under ten times. The genes are TRBV4-1 and TRBJ1-5; no firm D call. This CDR3 contains 13 residues. V lost 4 bases to trimming and J lost 5 bases, with 9 bases between them. Per germline, CDR1 MGHRA and CDR2 YSYEKL. CDR3 coding DNA: TGCGCCAGCAGCCCCGGACGGTATCAGCCCCAGCATTTT. Translating it yields CASSPGRYQPQHF.

The sample holds a few counts of this clonotype. The genes are TRBV27 and TRBJ2-5; weak D call: TRBD2 (7 bases). This CDR3 spans 15 amino acids. The V end was cut by 8 bases, the J end by 5 bases, with 21 bases between. Per the germline V gene, CDR1 is MNHEY and CDR2 is SMNVEV (reference sequence). CDR3 DNA: TGTGCCAGCTCTTGGGGAGGGGGTGCCCGGGAGACCCAGTACTTC. Amino acids: CASSWGGGARETQYF.

The V call is TRBV20-1, the J call TRBJ1-1; D gene ambiguous. CDR3 length: 14 amino acids. Per germline, CDR1 DFQATT and CDR2 SNEGSKA (reference sequence). V was trimmed by 2 bases and J by 1 base, leaving 11 bases between them. In nucleotides, the CDR3 is TGCAGTGCTAGAAGGCGGCAGCGGAACACTGAAGCTTTCTTT. The encoded protein is CSARRRQRNTEAFF.